The 28 T cell receptor gamma chains in this list originate from one sample, sequenced in a study of human gamma delta and Vdelta1 T cells. TCRdb re-called clones from the PCR reads using CATT. This sample carries several thousand gamma-chain clones, less than 55% of them seen once, and the ten largest clones take under 3%. The antigens these receptors bind are not known. The sample consisted of Vdelta1 gamma-delta T cells from blood grown in culture (DOT cells). The receptor set was obtained from a human donor in good health.

This sequence joins TRGV8 and TRGJ1 or TRGJ2. CDR1 and CDR2 (germline): VENAVY, YDSYNSRV. V lost 0 bases, J lost 5 bases, and 13 bases stayed unmatched. The CDR3 length is 16 residues. The chain's CDR3 is CATWDRPSKFDYKKLF. The CDR3 DNA sequence: TGTGCCACCTGGGATAGGCCTAGCAAATTTGATTATAAGAAACTCTTT.

This clone is labeled large. This sequence joins TRGV9 and TRGJ1 or TRGJ2. Trimming removed 2 bases from V and 11 bases from J; junction bases left unmatched: 6. The length of the CDR3 is 11 residues. Germline assignment: CDR1 GITISATS and CDR2 ISYDGTV (reference sequence). The CDR3 coding sequence is TGTGCCTTGTGGGAGGCGAGACAGAAACTCTTT. Amino acid sequence: CALWEARQKLF.

Only a few counts were recorded for this clone. This rearrangement joins TRGV10 to TRGJP1. TRGV10 has ORF status, its function being uncertain. J was trimmed by 6 bases and V by 8 bases; bases with no gene match: 10. CDR3 length equals 14 residues. The CDR3 spells CAAWDSPAGWFKIF. The DNA of the CDR3 is TGTGCTGCGTGGGATTCCCCCGCTGGTTGGTTCAAGATATTT.

About this clone: Other DNA sequences of this sample code for an identical CDR3. The chain combines TRGV2 with TRGJ1 or TRGJ2. Germline V gene sequence: CDR1 EGSNGY, CDR2 YDSYNSKV. This CDR3 is 14 amino acids long. Trimming cost V 1 base and J 1 base; bases outside gene matches: 4. Written as DNA, the CDR3 is TGTGCCACCTGGGACGGTCCAAATTATTATAAGAAACTCTTT. It is translated as CATWDGPNYYKKLF.

V gene TRGV2 combines with J gene TRGJ1 or TRGJ2. The CDR3 contains 12 residues. Germline-derived CDR1 and CDR2 are EGSNGY and YDSYNSKV. Trimming removed 0 bases from V and 9 bases from J; junction bases left unmatched: 5. CDR3 DNA sequence: TGTGCCACCTGGGACGGGCAGGGTAAGAAACTCTTT. It specifies CATWDGQGKKLF.

The V call is TRGV2, the J call TRGJ1 or TRGJ2. CDR1 and CDR2 from the germline V gene are EGSNGY and YDSYNSKV. With V trimmed by 0 bases and J by 5 bases, 4 bases remained unmatched. The length of the CDR3 is 13 residues. In DNA, the CDR3 is TGTGCCACCTGGGACGGGCAGCATTATAAGAAACTCTTT. Translating gives CATWDGQHYKKLF.

This sequence joins TRGV8 and TRGJ1 or TRGJ2. This CDR3 has 16 amino acids. The ends lost 2 bases at V and 2 bases at J; junction bases unmatched: 12. The germline V gene has CDR1 VENAVY and CDR2 YDSYNSRV. The DNA for the CDR3 is TGTGCCACCTGGGATATCAGGGGAGGTGATTATTATAAGAAACTCTTT. Translation: CATWDIRGGDYYKKLF.

This clone appeared a single time. The rearrangement joins TRGV4 to TRGJ1 or TRGJ2. The CDR3 extends over 16 amino acids. V lost 5 bases and J lost 3; bases outside the gene matches: 16. Looked up from germline, CDR1 is EGSTGY and CDR2 is YDSYTSSV. The CDR3 spells CATWVPVGTFYYKKLF. The DNA of the CDR3 is TGTGCCACCTGGGTCCCGGTCGGGACCTTTTATTATAAGAAACTCTTT.

This clone has just a few counts. The genes are TRGV9 and TRGJ1 or TRGJ2. The ends lost 1 base at V and 6 bases at J; junction bases unmatched: 12. CDR1 GITISATS and CDR2 ISYDGTV come from the germline V gene (reference sequence). The CDR3 is made up of 15 amino acids. In DNA form, the CDR3 reads TGTGCCTTGTGGGAGGTCTCGAGGCCCTCTTATAAGAAACTCTTT. Its translation is CALWEVSRPSYKKLF.

This clone showed up just a few times. V gene TRGV8 combines with J gene TRGJP2. Trimming removed 1 base from V and 6 bases from J; junction bases left unmatched: 8. The CDR3 has 15 amino acids. Looked up from germline, CDR1 is VENAVY and CDR2 is YDSYNSRV. CDR3 protein: CATWDSGGGDWIKTF. In DNA form, the CDR3 reads TGTGCCACCTGGGATAGCGGGGGGGGTGATTGGATCAAGACGTTT.

The rearrangement joins TRGV3 to TRGJ1 or TRGJ2. CDR1 VTNTFY and CDR2 YDVSTARD come from the germline V gene (reference sequence). The V segment lost 3 bases and the J segment 6 bases; nucleotides outside the gene matches: 8. This CDR3 has 13 residues. The CDR3 region is CATWDGPTYKKLF. CDR3 in DNA: TGTGCCACCTGGGACGGGCCGACTTATAAGAAACTCTTT.

This clone qualifies as medium-sized. This sample includes further DNA sequences coding for the same CDR3. This chain uses TRGV9 with TRGJ1 or TRGJ2. CDR1 and CDR2 (germline): GITISATS, ISYDGTV (reference sequence). The V segment lost 2 bases and the J segment 3 bases; nucleotides outside the gene matches: 1. There are 12 residues in the CDR3. The CDR3, as DNA: TGTGCCTTGTGGGAGGCTTATTATAAGAAACTCTTT. This translates into CALWEAYYKKLF.

This clone was found a few times. This sequence joins TRGV2 and TRGJ1 or TRGJ2. This CDR3 contains 12 residues. Germline V lookup: CDR1 EGSNGY, CDR2 YDSYNSKV. The V and J ends lost 1 base and 5 bases, in that order; junction bases with no gene match: 2. The CDR3 coding sequence is TGTGCCACCTGGGACGGAAATTATAAGAAACTCTTT. Protein: CATWDGNYKKLF.

The V and J genes are TRGV8 and TRGJ1 or TRGJ2. CDR3 length: 11 amino acids. V lost 3 bases to trimming and J lost 8 bases; unmatched junction nucleotides: 4. Per the germline V gene, CDR1 is VENAVY and CDR2 is YDSYNSRV. This chain's CDR3 is CATWDPNKKLF. CDR3 in DNA: TGTGCCACCTGGGATCCAAATAAGAAACTCTTT.

This clone was seen more than once but under ten times. The rearrangement joins TRGV5 to TRGJ1 or TRGJ2. The CDR3 extends over 13 amino acids. Trimming took 3 bases from V and 3 from J; bases not matched to a gene: 5. In germline, CDR1 is VINAFY, CDR2 YDVSNSKD. The CDR3, as DNA: TGTGCCACCTGGGACCCCCCTTATTATAAGAAACTCTTT. It is translated as CATWDPPYYKKLF.

V gene TRGV9 combines with J gene TRGJ1 or TRGJ2. This CDR3 spans 16 amino acids. V was clipped by 2 bases and J by 2 bases; unmatched bases: 12. Per the germline V gene, CDR1 is GITISATS and CDR2 is ISYDGTV (reference sequence). CDR3 sequence (DNA): TGTGCCTTGTGGGAGGCCGGCCAGATGGATTATTATAAGAAACTCTTT. Translating it yields CALWEAGQMDYYKKLF.

This sequence joins TRGV9 and TRGJ1 or TRGJ2. V lost 3 bases, J lost 2 bases, and 7 bases stayed unmatched. The CDR3 sequence is 14 residues long. Germline lookup yields CDR1 GITISATS and CDR2 ISYDGTV (reference sequence). The CDR3 nucleotides are TGTGCCTTGTGGGAGCTGGATTATTATTATAAGAAACTCTTT. This codes for CALWELDYYYKKLF.

The V gene is TRGV5, the J gene TRGJ1 or TRGJ2. The CDR3 runs 15 residues. In germline, CDR1 is VINAFY, CDR2 YDVSNSKD. The ends lost 0 bases at V and 2 bases at J; junction bases unmatched: 7. The CDR3 DNA reads as TGTGCCACCTGGGACAGGCTCTCGGATTATTATAAGAAACTCTTT. Its protein product is CATWDRLSDYYKKLF.

The J gene is TRGJP1, the V gene TRGV4. The CDR3 sequence is 16 residues long. CDR1 and CDR2 (germline): EGSTGY, YDSYTSSV. The ends lost 0 bases at V and 1 base at J; junction bases unmatched: 5. CDR3 residues: CATWDGDSTTGWFKIF. The DNA of the CDR3 is TGTGCCACCTGGGATGGGGATAGTACCACTGGTTGGTTCAAGATATTT.

The V gene is TRGV9, the J gene TRGJ1 or TRGJ2. CDR3 length: 14 residues. V shed 4 bases, J shed 3 bases, and the junction held 9 bases outside the gene matches. Germline V CDR1 and CDR2: GITISATS, ISYDGTV (reference sequence). CDR3 in amino acids: CALWDSGGYYKKLF. As DNA, the CDR3 is TGTGCCTTGTGGGACTCAGGAGGTTATTATAAGAAACTCTTT.

This rearrangement joins TRGV9 to TRGJ1 or TRGJ2. The germline CDR1 and CDR2 sequences are GITISATS and ISYDGTV (reference sequence). The V and J ends lost 5 bases and 3 bases, in that order; junction bases with no gene match: 13. This CDR3 has 15 residues. The CDR3 DNA reads as TGTGCCTTGTGGGGGGCCCGGACCCCTTATTATAAGAAACTCTTT. Protein sequence: CALWGARTPYYKKLF.

The V and J genes are TRGV2 and TRGJP2. Germline CDR1 reads EGSNGY; CDR2 reads YDSYNSKV. This CDR3 comprises 18 residues. The junction had 12 bases not matched to a gene; V was cut back by 0 bases and J by 2 bases. The CDR3 loop is CATWDGPRIDSSDWIKTF. CDR3 in DNA: TGTGCCACCTGGGACGGGCCTCGGATTGACAGTAGTGATTGGATCAAGACGTTT.

This clone has just one count. The chain combines TRGV9 with TRGJ1 or TRGJ2. The germline CDR1 and CDR2 sequences are GITISATS and ISYDGTV (reference sequence). Trimming at V came to 1 base and at J to 0 bases, leaving 12 bases not matched to a gene. The length of the CDR3 is 17 residues. DNA for the CDR3: TGTGCCTTGTGGGAGGTCCACACCGAAACGAATTATTATAAGAAACTCTTT. It yields the protein CALWEVHTETNYYKKLF.

The rearrangement links TRGV9 to TRGJP. CDR3 length: 14 amino acids. Germline trimming cut 6 bases from V and 5 bases from J; bases unmatched to any gene: 1. Per the germline V gene, CDR1 is GITISATS and CDR2 is ISYDGTV (reference sequence). Here the CDR3 DNA reads TGTGCCTTGTGGAAAGAGTTGGGCAAAAAAATCAAGGTATTT. Translating it yields CALWKELGKKIKVF.

The chain links TRGV2 to TRGJ1 or TRGJ2. This CDR3 spans 15 amino acids. Germline CDR1 EGSNGY, CDR2 YDSYNSKV. Trimming removed 0 bases from V and 7 bases from J; junction bases left unmatched: 12. The CDR3 DNA follows: TGTGCCACCTGGGACGGGGGACGTCAAGCCTATAAGAAACTCTTT. Amino acids: CATWDGGRQAYKKLF.

About this clone itself: This same CDR3 is encoded by further DNA sequences in the sample. J is TRGJP2 and V is TRGV8. Per germline, CDR1 VENAVY and CDR2 YDSYNSRV. Trimming took 5 bases from V and 5 from J; bases not matched to a gene: 2. This CDR3 has 12 amino acids. The chain's CDR3 is CATWVSDWIKTF. CDR3 nucleotides: TGTGCCACCTGGGTAAGTGATTGGATCAAGACGTTT.

V usage is TRGV8 and J usage is TRGJP1. The CDR3 spans 14 residues. J was trimmed by 0 bases and V by 5 bases; bases with no gene match: 3. Germline assignment: CDR1 VENAVY and CDR2 YDSYNSRV. Written as DNA, the CDR3 is TGTGCCACCTGGGGACATACCACTGGTTGGTTCAAGATATTT. Its translation: CATWGHTTGWFKIF.

This clone was counted between two and nine times. This rearrangement joins TRGV9 to TRGJ1 or TRGJ2. Germline V gene data show CDR1 as GITISATS and CDR2 as ISYDGTV (reference sequence). J gave up 9 bases and V 0 bases, and 8 bases lay outside the gene matches. The length of the CDR3 is 13 residues. The CDR3 loop reads CALWEVHFCKKLF. The CDR3 DNA reads as TGTGCCTTGTGGGAGGTGCATTTTTGTAAGAAACTCTTT.